This record concerns one T cell receptor beta chain sequence. No cognate antigen has been identified for it. Base qualities are not at hand, and no much larger clone is one base apart. There are 14 amino acids in the CDR3, from cysteine to phenylalanine inclusive. The entry retains the CDR3 DNA only, 42 bases that are in frame from base 1. Based on the germline V gene, the CDR1 and CDR2 sequences are MGHDK and SYGVNS. Deletion took 10 bases off V and 1 base off J, with a span of 14 bases between the germline ends. These data are taken from a study of graft-versus-host responses after intestinal transplantation (dated by TCRdb to the early 2020s). About the study as a whole: The transplants that recipients received were multivisceral, liver-intestinal, or isolated intestinal. Every recipient was given anti-thymocyte globulin induction, followed by around three years of maintenance tacrolimus and steroids. Alloreactive clones were identified by sequencing pre-transplant mixed lymphocyte reaction products and comparing them with unstimulated pre-transplant donor and recipient T cells. After intestinal transplantation, graft-versus-host and host-versus-graft alloreactive T cell clones in the graft, circulation and bone marrow were tracked using bulk TCR-beta CDR3 sequencing. The cohort enrolled fewer than 25 intestinal transplant recipients including one retransplant, and 3 patients lacking pretransplant specimens were excluded. Rather than going through the commercial service, samples from a few later patients were sequenced in-house on an Illumina MiSeq and processed with MiXCR. Donor T cell macrochimerism was defined as a peak of at least 4% donor T cells among recipient peripheral blood mononuclear cells.

The library relied on the immunoSEQ multiplex PCR assay. In most patients, genomic DNA was isolated using the Qiagen DNeasy Blood and Tissue Kit and sent frozen to Adaptive Biotechnologies for TCR sequencing. For most patients, high-throughput TCR-beta CDR3 sequencing of genomic DNA was performed by Adaptive Biotechnologies. Per the source publication's procedure: Adaptive's ImmunoSEQ software supplied the TCR sequencing data for around 17 patients, while MiXCR and VDJtools were used to process a few other patients. To correct CD4 versus CD8 sorting errors, any sequence found in both subsets at a frequency ratio below 5:1 was removed. CDR3 nucleotide sequences shared between donor and recipient were removed because the origin of such sequences could not be assigned. Alloreactive clones required at least 2-fold expansion over unstimulated cells and minimum CFSE-low frequency of 0.002% (template counts) or 0.001% (read counts). A clone was considered mappable if detected in the sequenced pre-transplant spleen, lymph node, or MLR CFSE-low populations of the donor or recipient. Cumulative frequency of alloreactive clones was calculated as a percentage of all sequences weighted by copy number. What TCRdb holds here is the immuneACCESS table cut down to in-frame rearrangements. Part of the clones is not present; checked against another copy, under half of the missing clones reflect an unresolved V gene, and the others are unexplained. Clone size and V and J calls were adopted from that table, with D and trimming inferred from the DNA. The sample yields approximately 92,000 clones; around nine tenths were counted once. Roughly 5.6% of the sample is in the top ten clones.

What the authors observed across the whole study: In the allografts of patients with donor T cell macrochimerism, GvH to HvG T cell clonal ratios were high. The relatively low number and heterogeneity of intestinal transplant patients limited the conclusions. GvH clones turned up in recipient bone marrow, with some appearing earlier in ileal mucosa or blood, a pattern consistent with an intestinal mucosal origin. Early after transplant, peak levels of circulating GvH clones were associated with declines in HvG clones.

This specimen's time point label, interpreted: cells obtained before transplantation from donor or recipient. CD3+CD4+ and CD3+CD8+ populations were FACS-sorted from unstimulated pre-transplant donor and recipient cells taken from spleen or lymph nodes. The chain uses TRBV25-1 and TRBJ1-5; possibly the D gene is TRBD1, per 5 matching bases. The source of this sequence is a human donor who received an intestinal transplant. Sequencing was performed on unstimulated CD8+ T cells sorted from spleen or lymph node cells, taken before intestinal transplant. CDR3 region: CATYLRGSNQPQHF. The sequenced DNA is TGTGCCACCTACCTACGGGGGAGCAATCAGCCCCAGCATTTT.